This entry lists 9 T cell receptor beta chains sequenced from one sample in a study of CD8+CD57+ T cells in acquired aplastic anemia. Only patients with CD8+CD57+ cell expansion on flow cytometry were chosen for sequencing. TCR beta VDJ and CDR3 profiles were obtained from a genomic DNA template. MiXCR was run by TCRdb on the reads, yielding one entry per CDR3 protein. The table includes 400,000 to 600,000 distinct CDR3 sequences, roughly a third detected once. What was sequenced was sorted CD4+, CD8+, or CD8+CD57+ T cells (not recorded which) from PBMCs. Receptor source: a human donor with aplastic anemia.

This clonotype was picked up a small number of times. DNA for the CDR3: TGTGCCAGCAGTGTGCCGGGACAGAGCTACGAGCAGTACTTC. It specifies CASSVPGQSYEQYF. The rearrangement uses TRBV2 and TRBJ2-7, with 7 positions matching TRBD1. CDR1 SNHLY and CDR2 FYNNEI come from the germline V gene. The CDR3 spans 14 residues. Trimming at V came to 4 bases and at J to 3 bases, leaving 6 bases not matched to a gene.

J is TRBJ2-7 and V is TRBV10-3; perhaps TRBD1 as D (6 bases). CDR1 and CDR2 (germline): ENHRY, SYGVKD. The CDR3 runs to 13 residues. Trimming cost V 6 bases and J 7 bases, with 16 bases left between them. The CDR3 nucleotides are TGTGCCATCAGACCGTCAGGGGCAAGGGAGCAGTACTTC. As protein: CAIRPSGAREQYF.

The rearrangement links TRBV6-2 or TRBV6-3 to TRBJ1-2; TRBD1 might be the D (6 bases). The CDR3 spans 13 residues. Trimming left V 6 bases short and J 8 bases short, with 16 bases between. Germline V gives CDR1 MNHEY, CDR2 SVGEGT. DNA for the CDR3: TGTGCCAGCAGCCTTCAGGACAGACGGGGCTACACCTTC. Translated, it gives CASSLQDRRGYTF.

Concerning this clonotype: Relative to the germline gene, one junction end is altered; a read error may explain this. The V gene is TRBV9, the J gene TRBJ2-1; possibly TRBD2 for D (6 bases). CDR1 and CDR2 (germline): SGDLS, YYNGEE. The CDR3 totals 15 residues. CDR3 DNA sequence: TGTGCCAGCAGCGTAGACGGGGGATCCTACAATGAGCAGCTCTTC. Translation: CASSVDGGSYNEQLF.

This clonotype showed up just once. This could be a read error, since a much larger clone is one nucleotide away. The CDR3 DNA sequence: TGCAGTGCTAGAGATCATGGCTCTGGAAACACCATATATTTT. Its protein is CSARDHGSGNTIYF. The gene calls are TRBV20-1 and TRBJ1-3; D not resolved. The germline V gene has CDR1 DFQATT and CDR2 SNEGSKA (reference sequence). The CDR3 covers 14 residues. V lost 0 bases and J 0 bases, leaving 6 bases between the germline ends.

Notes on this clonotype: It may be a read error: a sequence one base away is much more abundant. This rearrangement joins TRBV2 to TRBJ2-1; no clear D gene. Trimming cost V 3 bases and J 0 bases, with 6 bases left between them. The CDR3 has 14 amino acids. Germline CDR1 SNHLY, CDR2 FYNNEI. CDR3 region: CASSDRRSYNEQFF. Here the CDR3 DNA reads TGTGCCAGCAGTGACAGGCGCTCCTACAATGAGCAGTTCTTC.

In its sample, this clonotype was seen a few times. The chain couples TRBV12-3 or TRBV12-4 to TRBJ2-3, with TRBD2 matching 8 bases. The V segment lost 3 bases and the J segment 2 bases; nucleotides outside the gene matches: 4. The CDR3 is 15 residues long. The CDR3 DNA follows: TGTGCCAGCAGTTTCGGCGGGGGGTTCACAGATACGCAGTATTTT. Translated, it gives CASSFGGGFTDTQYF.

This clonotype showed up many times. CDR3 loop: CASSFLNEQYF. The CDR3 DNA follows: TGTGCCAGCAGCTTTCTAAACGAGCAGTACTTC. The chain recombines TRBV7-2 with TRBJ2-7; D is undetermined. Looked up from germline, CDR1 is SGHTA and CDR2 is FQGNSA. The CDR3 length is 11 residues. V lost 3 bases, J lost 5 bases, and 5 bases lay in between.

This clonotype was detected only once. The CDR3 carries no conserved terminal phenylalanine or tryptophan, so it likely arises from a read error. The limits of the CDR3 on the DNA are not certain, so only TCRdb's listed CDR3 is given. The chain combines TRBV19 with TRBJ1-3; no DNA check was done on the table's D call, TRBD1. The CDR3 adds up to 9 amino acids, both ends counted. CDR1 is LNHDA, CDR2 SQIVND, per germline (reference sequence). CDR3 residues: CASSRTVRT.